A selection of T cell receptor beta chains follows, all from one sample in a study of graft-versus-host responses after intestinal transplantation. No cognate antigen is known for these TCRs. TCRdb keeps only in-frame clones here, not all; method: immunoSEQ multiplex PCR. Of tens of thousands of clones listed, around nine tenths were seen once; the top ten hold 1.7%. The source was unstimulated CD8+ T cells sorted from spleen or lymph node cells, collected before transplant. These receptor sequences come from a human donor who was the organ donor for an intestinal transplant. Both conserved end residues are part of each CDR3. A D gene is named only where the DNA matches it firmly. Size is omitted from some rows. Given values are once, few, many or a class for expanded clones.

V: TRBV6-5
D: -
J: TRBJ1-5
size: once
DNA: TGTGCCAGCAGTTCTAACAATCAGCCCCAGCATTTT
CDR3: CASSSNNQPQHF

V: TRBV5-6
D: -
J: TRBJ2-1
size: -
DNA: TGTGCCAGCAGCTTGATTGGCCAGCAGTTCTTC
CDR3: CASSLIGQQFF

V: TRBV7-9
D: -
J: TRBJ1-3
size: -
DNA: TGTGCCAGCAGCTCCAAGGGGCTCGGAAACACCATATATTTT
CDR3: CASSSKGLGNTIYF

V: TRBV27
D: TRBD1
J: TRBJ2-2
size: -
DNA: TGTGCCAGCAGTTGGGGACAGGGGGCCGGGGAGCTGTTTTTT
CDR3: CASSWGQGAGELFF

V: TRBV28
D: TRBD2
J: TRBJ2-7
size: -
DNA: TGTGCCAGCAGTTTACTCGCTAGCGGGAGGGCTAGCGAGCAGTACTTC
CDR3: CASSLLASGRASEQYF

V: TRBV7-6
D: -
J: TRBJ2-7
size: -
DNA: TGTGCCAGCAGCTCCGATGGAGTTAAGCAGTACTTC
CDR3: CASSSDGVKQYF

V: TRBV7-3
D: -
J: TRBJ2-7
size: -
DNA: TGTGCCAGCATGGTCGGCGACGCAATAGCTCGACTCGGCACGGGCGAGCAGTACTTC
CDR3: CASMVGDAIARLGTGEQYF

V: TRBV9
D: -
J: TRBJ1-5
size: -
DNA: TGTGCCAGCAGCGTCGGGGAGGGGGGGCAGCCCCAGCATTTT
CDR3: CASSVGEGGQPQHF

V: TRBV30
D: TRBD1
J: TRBJ1-2
size: -
DNA: TGTGCCTGGAGTATCCGGGACAGGGGATTCTATGGCTACACCTTC
CDR3: CAWSIRDRGFYGYTF

V: TRBV6-5
D: -
J: TRBJ1-3
size: once
DNA: TGTGCCACTACAGGGATTGCGGAAAACACCATATATTTT
CDR3: CATTGIAENTIYF

V: TRBV5-8
D: TRBD1
J: TRBJ1-2
size: -
DNA: TGTGCCAGCAGCGGGACAGGGGCCTATGGCTACACCTTC
CDR3: CASSGTGAYGYTF

V: TRBV5-1
D: -
J: TRBJ2-3
size: -
DNA: TGCGCCAGCAGCGCGGGACCCAAAGATACGCAGTATTTT
CDR3: CASSAGPKDTQYF

V: TRBV4-1
D: -
J: TRBJ2-1
size: -
DNA: TGCGCCAGCAGCCAAGTCCTGTCTGAGCAGTTCTTC
CDR3: CASSQVLSEQFF

V: TRBV9
D: -
J: TRBJ2-1
size: few
DNA: TGTGCCAGCAGCGCCCCCTTGGGAGGCCGTGACAATGAGCAGTTCTTC
CDR3: CASSAPLGGRDNEQFF

V: TRBV5-4
D: -
J: TRBJ1-1
size: -
DNA: TGTGCCAGCAGCTTGGGTTCAGGGGACACTGAAGCTTTCTTT
CDR3: CASSLGSGDTEAFF

V: TRBV2
D: -
J: TRBJ2-1
size: -
DNA: TGTGCCAGCTGCGCGGGTGGCTCCTACAATGAGCAGTTCTTC
CDR3: CASCAGGSYNEQFF

V: TRBV19
D: -
J: TRBJ1-1
size: -
DNA: TGTGCCAGTAGTATCGGGCCGGAGGATTTCTTT
CDR3: CASSIGPEDFF

V: TRBV2
D: -
J: TRBJ1-1
size: -
DNA: TGTGCCAGCAGTGATTTTCGGTCCTTGACAGTTGCTGAAGCTTTCTTT
CDR3: CASSDFRSLTVAEAFF